This T cell receptor beta chain was retrieved from a study of cytomegalovirus exposure and HLA in healthy donors. V dropped 0 bases and J dropped 3; count of bases not matched to a gene: 4. The length of the CDR3 is 15 residues. CDR1 SGDLS and CDR2 YYNGEE come from the germline V gene. In the PCR, 60 Vbeta and 13 Jbeta primers were used. Data came from immunoSEQ multiplex PCR; TCRdb stores just in-frame clones and leaves some out. The top ten clones hold more than 10% of a sample with over 95,000 clones, about 70% of them seen once. Study-wide findings and caveats: Other equally common chains were less clonally expanded than HLA-associated TCR beta chains, a later analysis showed.

Note on this clone: Its antigen remains unidentified.

V usage is TRBV9 and J usage is TRBJ2-3; 7 nucleotides line up with TRBD2. This receptor was taken from a woman aged 40-49 years in good health and CMV-seropositive. The sequencing sample was made of PBMCs. The DNA for the CDR3 is TGTGCCAGCAGCGTAGGGGGAGGGTGGACAGATACGCAGTATTTT. Its protein product is CASSVGGGWTDTQYF.